Listed below are T cell receptor beta chains from one sample, sequenced in a study of cytomegalovirus exposure and HLA in healthy donors. Measured with immunoSEQ multiplex PCR; TCRdb has only the in-frame clones, and not every one. This table holds about 84,000 clones, roughly 64% found once. Material for sequencing was PBMCs. All receptors come from a woman between 40 and 55 years old in good health and CMV-seropositive. The CDR3 runs from the conserved cysteine through the conserved F or W.

v_call cdr3_aa
TRBV5-1 CASSLQGAVSYEQYF
TRBV28 CASSSQREPPLREQYF
TRBV7-9 CASSTLGGAVNEKLFF
TRBV28 CASSGAGTGGDEQYF
TRBV7-2 CASSFGGVEQYF
TRBV29-1 CSVDPGLAEEQFF
TRBV19 CASSIGVGTGSATEAFF
TRBV2 CASSDLAGTGGEQYF
TRBV7-9 CASSLGPQGKGANEQFF
TRBV28 CASSLVATASNQPQHF
TRBV6-4 CASSGLAVTPLNYNEQFF
TRBV27 CASSQLAGGPYNEQFF
TRBV2 CASSRTGPSYEQYF
TRBV6-5 CASREGRRETQYF
TRBV5-6 CASSSTLAYEQYF
TRBV7-2 CASRPRENTDTQYF
TRBV27 CASSLRQHYAEAFF
TRBV30 CAWSVANTEAFF
TRBV19 CASSIQGANQPQHF
TRBV7-9 CASSQTGGTEAFF
TRBV5-4 CASSLQGPSQETQYF
TRBV28 CASSLGLAPYNEQFF
TRBV7-2 CASSAKGRSGDTQYF
TRBV7-2 CASSLSGGRPYEQYF
TRBV2 CASRATGVNPEAFF
TRBV18 CASSRLAGSSYEQYF
TRBV4-3 CASSQEAGTGGNEQFF
TRBV4-3 CASSLAGGFSYNEQFF
TRBV11-2 CASSLSVGSSYNEQFF
TRBV5-6 CASTPGRNSYEQYF
TRBV28 CASLRSNQPQHF
TRBV28 CASSRLADTYATNEKLFF
TRBV5-1 CASSSNSATDTQYF
TRBV5-6 CASSSDRGGTDTQYF
TRBV10-2 CASSEFGVLFF
TRBV6-5 CASRQNQNTEAFF
TRBV7-2 CASSRQGKYGYTF
TRBV28 CASSLASGIETQYF
TRBV6-1 CASSVSRGYEQYF
TRBV10-1 CASSDRGTGGDDTQYF
TRBV7-2 CASSFNRVNTEAFF
TRBV10-3 CAISEDPPLAGGPYEQYF
TRBV4-1 CASSQSSGRASYNEQFF
TRBV6-5 CASSYSYLVGYTF
TRBV19 CASSRSSGGRDTYEQYF
TRBV29-1 CSVLTGGLSDTQYF
TRBV7-6 CASSLGTNYGYTF
TRBV19 CASSTPRDRGTDTQYF
TRBV5-4 CASSPGERATGELFF
TRBV27 CASSWFQGYEQYF
TRBV6-6 CASSYAGDRVDTEAFF
TRBV27 CASSPTGTWGETQYF
TRBV29-1 CSVGLVGSEQYF